This T cell receptor (beta chain) was sequenced during a study of blood T cells in healthy people across ages. Then a second PCR, running about 6 to 12 cycles, was carried out with a sample-barcoded 5' primer and a J-beta primer mix. Each CDR3 protein gets one entry after TCRdb re-called the 5' RACE reads with MiXCR. Altogether approximately 820,000 distinct CDR3 sequences are present, under 55% being singletons, with the ten largest covering about a fifth. Peripheral blood samples of approximately 10 milliliters were drawn from each donor. The source is a man between 60 and 70 years old in good health. Material: blood.

CDR3 loop: CRSPSGRSIEYGYTF. The CDR3 DNA reads as TGCAGGTCCCCATCCGGACGCTCGATAGAGTATGGCTACACCTTC. This chain links TRBV29-1 with TRBJ1-2, with no clear D. This CDR3 region has 15 residues. Germline V gene lookup returns CDR1 SQVTM and CDR2 ANQGSEA. Full variable domain (outside the CDR3, taken from reference TRBV29-1 and TRBJ1-2): SAVISQKPSRDICQRGTSLTIQCQVDSQVTMMFWYRQQPGQSLTLIATANQGSEATYESGFVIDKFPISRPNLTFSTLTVSNMSPEDSSIYLCRSPSGRSIEYGYTFGSGTRLTVV.